One T cell receptor (beta chain) is described in this entry. Patients in Seattle were enrolled during active infection, then followed longitudinally. Trimming took 5 bases from V and 11 from J; bases not matched to a gene: 24. This CDR3 region has 18 residues. Germline V gene sequence: CDR1 SGHVT, CDR2 SQSDAQ. The sample comes from a study of blood T cell repertoires in COVID-19. Sequencing used immunoSEQ multiplex PCR; TCRdb keeps in-frame clones, though not all of them. The sample contains under 65,000 clones, about 85% of which appear only once. The specimen sequenced was peripheral blood. The rearrangement joins TRBV7-4 to TRBJ2-7; 10 nucleotides agree with TRBD1. This clonotype was obtained from a woman older than 75 with COVID-19, enrolled during active disease. In nucleotides, the CDR3 is TGTGCCAGCAGCCGGAGGGACAGGGGTAAGTGTGACCCAACTTCCAAGTACTTC. Encoded protein: CASSRRDRGKCDPTSKYF.